Presented here are 2 T cell receptor beta chains from one specimen sequenced in a study of T cell changes during pregnancy in multiple sclerosis. The method was immunoSEQ multiplex PCR; TCRdb's version includes in-frame clones alone and lacks a portion of them. The sample lists 65,000 to 80,000 clones; 90% were seen once. The sequencing here drew on peripheral blood, taken in the third trimester of pregnancy. All receptors come from a female donor with multiple sclerosis, enrolled in a pregnancy study.

This chain links TRBV30 with TRBJ1-2; 7 bases are a match to TRBD1. The CDR3 is 16 residues long. Trimming cost V 1 base and J 5 bases; bases outside gene matches: 13. The germline gives CDR1 GTSNPN, CDR2 SVGIG (reference sequence). For the CDR3, the DNA is TGTGCCTGGAGTGATCCGGGACAGCTCAATTCTTATGGCTACACCTTC. It is translated as CAWSDPGQLNSYGYTF.

Here the CDR3 DNA reads TGTGCCAGCAGTGTTTGGAGGACAGTCGGCACTGAAGCTTTCTTT. Protein product: CASSVWRTVGTEAFF. The genes are TRBV2 and TRBJ1-1, with a tentative D call TRBD1 (6 bases). CDR1 is SNHLY and CDR2 is FYNNEI in the germline V gene. Trimming stripped 4 bases from V and 4 bases from J, with 16 bases between. CDR3 length equals 15 residues.